This T cell receptor (beta chain) was captured in a study of shared clonotypes between healthy human individuals. Sequencing used immunoSEQ multiplex PCR; TCRdb keeps in-frame clones, though not all of them. This table holds hundreds of thousands of clones, approximately 79% found once. Of note for this clone: Its matching antigen is unknown.

This CDR3 spans 15 amino acids. Germline V gene lookup returns CDR1 SGHNT and CDR2 YYREEE (reference sequence). Unmatched junction bases numbered 8, after V lost 4 bases and J lost 3 bases. Study conclusions and caveats: The low donor count limited represented genetic and exposure-history diversity. Rarefaction gave evidence that sorted-subset sequencing remained incomplete despite large depth. Shared clonotypes: roughly 4.5% naive CD4, around 3.4% naive CD8, under 2.5% memory CD4, 0.4% to 0.5% memory CD8.

This sequence joins TRBV5-4 and TRBJ2-7; 9 nucleotides line up with TRBD2. The sample comprised memory CD4+ T cells sorted from blood. Subset in this sample: CD45RA-negative fraction. The receptor was isolated from a woman in her twenties or thirties in good health. The CDR3 DNA is TGTGCCAGCAGCCACCGAGATAGCGGGAGCTACGAGCAGTACTTC. It specifies CASSHRDSGSYEQYF.